This TCR beta chain stems from a study of T-cell reconstitution after alpha-beta-depleted transplantation in children. Study-wide results and caveats: Several hundred expanded graft clones reportedly supplied alpha-beta T cells about two months after transplant. In some patients, recipient T cells and intrathymic progenitors surviving conditioning explained high day-60 diversity. At the one-year point after transplant, T-cell counts and TCRbeta diversity were found to come mostly from T cells that had been newly produced.

Trimming took 5 bases from V and 5 from J, leaving 9 bases between them. The CDR3 contains 13 residues. Preparation of the TCRbeta library used unique molecular identifiers. TCRdb analysed the PCR reads with MiXCR anew, one entry per CDR3 protein. The repertoire holds about 420,000 distinct CDR3 sequences, 15% to 20% seen once, with over 25% in the top ten. The sample holds a few counts of this clonotype. The antigen is unknown. The clonotype originates from a boy in the first two years of life who had a stem cell transplant for Wiskott-Aldrich syndrome, so the T cells may come from the graft donor. The specimen was PBMCs, mostly from graft donor cells, collected 360 days after TCRalphabeta/CD19-depleted stem cell transplant. This sequence joins TRBV12-3 or TRBV12-4 and TRBJ2-2; D perhaps matches TRBD1 (6 bases). The CDR3 coding sequence is TGTGCCAGCAGTAGAACAGGGACCGGGGAGCTGTTTTTT. Its translation is CASSRTGTGELFF.